The present T cell receptor beta chain was sequenced within a study of blood T cell repertoires in COVID-19. For the study at large: Nucleic acid was either cDNA or gDNA, and it came from T cells, B-cell-depleted T cells, or PBMCs.

Under the authors' procedure: Quantification of nucleated cells was approximated via reference gene primer amplification. Only in-frame clones appear in the TCRdb table, and some are missing; sequencing was by immunoSEQ multiplex PCR. That table supplies the V and J calls and clone size; D and trimming were determined from the DNA. Of roughly 170,000 clones detected, approximately 87% appear once; the ten largest clones hold roughly an eighth. The CDR3 consists of 17 residues. The specimen sequenced was peripheral blood. This clonotype originated in a woman in her 70s with COVID-19, enrolled during active disease. The chain has TRBV21-1 and TRBJ2-1; the table gives TRBD1 as D, unverified against the DNA. TRBV21-1 counts as a pseudogene. This CDR3 is CASSRAPGQGFDNEQFF. The CDR3 DNA is TGTGCCAGCAGCAGAGCCCCGGGACAGGGGTTCGACAATGAGCAGTTCTTC.